These 21 T cell receptor beta chains were sequenced from one sample in a study of blood T cells in healthy people across ages (dated by TCRdb to between 2014 and 2017). Library prep was done by 5' RACE. Sequencer: Illumina HiSeq 2500. A second PCR of about 6 to 11 cycles was performed with a sample-barcoded 5' primer and a J-beta primer mix. The public reads were reanalyzed by TCRdb: fastp trimming at Q25, MiXCR alignment, in-frame beta chains only. Every entry covers one CDR3 protein and lists the most common genes and DNA from its rows. This sample is represented by some 930,000 distinct CDR3 sequences; around 29% of them were singletons. Roughly 10% of the sample rests with the top ten. These data are also associated with another study on T cells of mothers and their children.

Sequencing was done on a sample of blood. The receptors stem from a woman between 40 and 50 years old in good health.

The V call is TRBV3-1, the J call TRBJ1-2, with D possibly being TRBD1 (5 bases). The CDR3 extends over 16 amino acids. The V and J ends lost 3 bases and 1 base respectively, with 15 bases between them. The germline gives CDR1 LGHDT, CDR2 YNNKEL (reference sequence). The CDR3 loop reads CASSHDRAFLNYGYTF. CDR3 sequence (DNA): TGTGCCAGCAGCCACGACAGAGCCTTCCTTAACTATGGCTACACCTTC.

The V gene is TRBV7-2, the J gene TRBJ2-1, with D tentatively TRBD1 (5 bases). In germline, CDR1 is SGHTA, CDR2 FQGNSA. Deletions cut 6 bases from V and 0 bases from J, with 18 bases between. This CDR3 contains 17 residues. The CDR3 region has the DNA TGTGCCAGCAGATTTAGGGGCTACGGCAGCTCCTACAATGAGCAGTTCTTC. Translated, it gives CASRFRGYGSSYNEQFF.

This rearrangement joins TRBV11-2 to TRBJ2-1; D is tentatively TRBD1 or TRBD2 (5 bases each). This CDR3 contains 15 residues. Trimming took 5 bases from V and 13 from J, leaving 24 bases between them. Germline CDR1 reads SGHAT; CDR2 reads FQNNGV. The CDR3 spells CASSGAGSSWETQFF. The CDR3 nucleotides read TGTGCCAGCAGCGGGGCCGGCAGTTCCTGGGAGACCCAGTTCTTC.

This clonotype was seen repeatedly, ten times or more. The rearrangement links TRBV18 to TRBJ2-6; 9 nucleotides agree with TRBD1. The CDR3 is 17 residues long. V shed 4 bases and J 4 bases; nucleotides not matched to a gene: 8. In germline, CDR1 is KGHSH, CDR2 LQKENI. DNA for the CDR3: TGTGCCAGCTCACGTCCCGGGACAGGGACCGGGGCCAACGTCCTGACTTTC. Residues: CASSRPGTGTGANVLTF.

J is TRBJ2-3 and V is TRBV29-1; 7 nucleotides line up with TRBD2. CDR1 is SQVTM and CDR2 is ANQGSEA in the germline V gene. This CDR3 comprises 13 residues. J gave up 5 bases and V 7 bases, and 9 bases lay outside the gene matches. The CDR3 region has the DNA TGCAGCGCCAGACTAGCCGCCGGAGATACGCAGTATTTT. Its translation: CSARLAAGDTQYF.

Points on this clonotype: This may arise from a read error, as a much more abundant clone is one base away. The CDR3 reads CASRLYRGLDEQYF. The CDR3 DNA follows: TGTGCCAGCAGGTTATACAGGGGGCTGGACGAGCAGTACTTC. The V gene is TRBV28, the J gene TRBJ2-1, with TRBD1 identical over 9 bases. The DNA end is more similar to TRBJ2-7, so the J call may be wrong. The CDR3 sequence is 14 residues long. Germline-derived CDR1 and CDR2 are MDHEN and SYDVKM.

This chain links TRBV11-2 with TRBJ1-5, with D maybe TRBD1 (6 bases). CDR1 is SGHAT and CDR2 is FQNNGV in the germline V gene. V gave up 2 bases and J gave up 4 bases, with 9 bases separating them. This CDR3 has 14 residues. The CDR3 coding sequence is TGTGCCAGCAGCTTAAACAGGGAGAATCAGCCCCAGCATTTT. Protein sequence: CASSLNRENQPQHF.

This clonotype turned up a few times. The V and J genes are TRBV7-9 and TRBJ2-6, with D possibly TRBD1 on 6 matching bases. The V end lost 4 bases, the J end lost 4 bases, and 23 bases lay between the germline ends. The germline V gene has CDR1 SEHNR and CDR2 FQNEAQ (reference sequence). This CDR3 is 19 amino acids long. DNA for the CDR3: TGTGCCAGCAGCTCACCCGACAGGTCCCTAGGGTCCGGGGCCAACGTCCTGACTTTC. It encodes CASSSPDRSLGSGANVLTF. The variable domain in full, with the rest retrieved from reference TRBV7-9 and TRBJ2-6, is DTGVSQNPRHKITKRGQNVTFRCDPISEHNRLYWYRQTLGQGPEFLTYFQNEAQLEKSRLLSDRFSAERPKGSFSTLEIQRTEQGDSAMYLCASSSPDRSLGSGANVLTFGAGSRLTVL.

The rearrangement uses TRBV6-2 or TRBV6-3 and TRBJ2-3, with D perhaps being TRBD1 or TRBD2 (5 bases each). V lost 3 bases and J 6 bases, leaving 16 bases between the germline ends. In germline, CDR1 is MNHEY, CDR2 SVGEGT. This CDR3 is built from 15 residues. The CDR3 region has the DNA TGTGCCAGCAGTTATCCCGGGACCTTAAGGGATACGCAGTATTTT. Translation: CASSYPGTLRDTQYF.

This clonotype appeared a few times. The rearrangement joins TRBV7-3 to TRBJ2-1; a possible D gene is TRBD2 (7 bases). V was cut by 5 bases and J by 3 bases, with 14 bases left in between. Germline V CDR1 and CDR2: SGHTA, FQGTGA. The CDR3 runs 15 residues. The DNA of the CDR3 is TGTGCCAGCAGCCCTTGGGGGGGGCTCTACAATGAGCAGTTCTTC. It specifies CASSPWGGLYNEQFF.

This clonotype was detected only a few times. The rearrangement uses TRBV20-1 and TRBJ2-5; D gene ambiguous. CDR3 length: 13 amino acids. Germline lookup yields CDR1 DFQATT and CDR2 SNEGSKA (reference sequence). Trimming left V 0 bases short and J 2 bases short, with 7 bases between. DNA for the CDR3: TGCAGTGCTAGAGAATGGCAGCAAGAGACCCAGTACTTC. Translating it yields CSAREWQQETQYF.

This clonotype was recorded many times. The rearrangement joins TRBV4-1 to TRBJ2-7; D is unresolved. V was trimmed by 1 base and J by 3 bases, leaving 10 bases between them. CDR3 length: 14 amino acids. Germline V gives CDR1 MGHRA, CDR2 YSYEKL. This chain's CDR3 is CASSQASAGYEQYF. The CDR3 coding sequence is TGCGCCAGCAGCCAAGCCTCGGCAGGCTACGAGCAGTACTTC.

This clonotype occurred many times. This rearrangement joins TRBV28 to TRBJ2-7, with 10 bases lining up with TRBD2. This CDR3 comprises 13 residues. V gave up 10 bases and J gave up 1 base; unmatched junction bases: 4. Per the germline V gene, CDR1 is MDHEN and CDR2 is SYDVKM. The CDR3 loop reads CATTSGVSYEQYF. The CDR3 DNA is TGTGCCACTACTAGCGGGGTGTCCTACGAGCAGTACTTC.

This clonotype was seen ten or more times. The V and J genes are TRBV7-8 and TRBJ2-1; 7 nucleotides match TRBD1. CDR3 length: 14 residues. CDR1 and CDR2 (germline): SGHVS, FQNEAQ. V gave up 5 bases and J gave up 5 bases; unmatched junction bases: 6. CDR3 amino acids: CASSIGTANNEQFF. DNA for the CDR3: TGTGCCAGCAGCATCGGGACAGCCAACAATGAGCAGTTCTTC.

This chain uses TRBV3-1 with TRBJ1-1; D unclear. CDR3 length: 16 amino acids. The germline gives CDR1 LGHDT, CDR2 YNNKEL (reference sequence). Trimming removed 1 base from V and 0 bases from J, with 12 bases in between. In DNA form, the CDR3 reads TGTGCCAGCAGCCAAGGTACGAAAGGGATGAACACTGAAGCTTTCTTT. Amino acid sequence: CASSQGTKGMNTEAFF.

J is TRBJ2-1 and V is TRBV24-1; 8 nucleotides agree with TRBD1. Per the germline V gene, CDR1 is KGHDR and CDR2 is SFDVKD. Trimming cost V 4 bases and J 7 bases; bases outside gene matches: 11. CDR3 length: 16 amino acids. The CDR3 DNA sequence: TGTGCCACCAGTGACTCCGCCCGGGACAGGCGAAATGAGCAGTTCTTC. Its translation: CATSDSARDRRNEQFF.

This clonotype has at least ten counts. The chain combines TRBV9 with TRBJ2-7, with 7 bases that match TRBD2. From germline, CDR1 is SGDLS and CDR2 YYNGEE. The CDR3 extends over 14 amino acids. Trimming at V came to 4 bases and at J to 3 bases, leaving 7 bases not matched to a gene. The CDR3 region is CASSLFGRDYEQYF. CDR3 DNA sequence: TGTGCCAGCAGCCTCTTTGGGAGGGACTACGAGCAGTACTTC.

This clonotype has just a few counts. Germline and junction disagree at one end, which may indicate a read error. This chain joins TRBV7-8 and TRBJ2-7; 8 bases agree with TRBD1. This CDR3 is built from 13 residues. The V gene's germline CDR1 is SGHVS and CDR2 FQNEAQ. CDR3 DNA: TGTGCCTGCAGCTCCCACAGGGGGTCCGAGCAGTACTTC. It is translated as CACSSHRGSEQYF.

This clonotype was counted a few times. The junction differs from germline at one of its ends, possibly a read error. V gene TRBV4-1 combines with J gene TRBJ2-2, with D perhaps TRBD2 (5 bases). The CDR3 length is 16 residues. Germline V gene data show CDR1 as MGHRA and CDR2 as YSYEKL. The CDR3 protein is CASSPDPNTNTGEPFF. The CDR3 region has the DNA TGCGCCAGCAGCCCAGATCCTAACACGAACACCGGGGAGCCGTTTTTT.

Concerning this clonotype: This may be a read error: a much more frequent sequence differs by one nucleotide. The rearrangement joins TRBV20-1 to TRBJ2-7, with TRBD1 matching 7 bases. The CDR3 has 11 amino acids. Germline CDR1 and CDR2: DFQATT and SNEGSKA (reference sequence). The CDR3 is CSPGQTYEQYF. CDR3 bases: TGCAGCCCGGGACAGACCTACGAGCAGTACTTC.

This clonotype was seen a handful of times. This chain uses TRBV7-8 with TRBJ2-1, with D perhaps TRBD1 or TRBD2 (6 bases each). The CDR3 sequence is 16 residues long. V was pared by 5 bases and J by 0 bases, with 14 bases between. The germline CDR1 and CDR2 sequences are SGHVS and FQNEAQ. CDR3 loop: CASSPGGRGSYNEQFF. For the CDR3, the DNA is TGTGCCAGCAGCCCCGGGGGCCGTGGCTCCTACAATGAGCAGTTCTTC.